This TCR beta chain appears in the sequencing data of a study of monozygotic twins with inflammatory bowel disease. The study, taken as a whole, reports: Clonotype overlap with others was lower in IBD patients than in healthy twins, a difference that was greatest with disease activity.

Every TCR library used about 3,200 ng of total RNA. UMIs incorporating a 6-nucleotide sample barcode were appended by means of template switching. Nested PCRs (16 and 9 cycles, two total) were applied to TCRalpha and TCRbeta cDNA. TCRdb re-called the 5' RACE reads, yielding one record per CDR3 amino acid sequence without DNA. The sample has roughly 200,000 distinct CDR3 sequences. Turning to this clonotype: No antigen is known for it.

The CDR3 contains 16 residues. Germline lookup yields CDR1 SGHRS and CDR2 YFSETQ. The chain carries TRBV5-1 and TRBJ2-3; TCRdb's D call, TRBD2, is unchecked because there is no DNA. The receptor was isolated from a human donor with ulcerative colitis or Crohn's disease, or a healthy co-twin of an affected twin (not recorded which). Sequencing was done on a sample of blood. This CDR3 reads CASSLEGVGKADTQYF.